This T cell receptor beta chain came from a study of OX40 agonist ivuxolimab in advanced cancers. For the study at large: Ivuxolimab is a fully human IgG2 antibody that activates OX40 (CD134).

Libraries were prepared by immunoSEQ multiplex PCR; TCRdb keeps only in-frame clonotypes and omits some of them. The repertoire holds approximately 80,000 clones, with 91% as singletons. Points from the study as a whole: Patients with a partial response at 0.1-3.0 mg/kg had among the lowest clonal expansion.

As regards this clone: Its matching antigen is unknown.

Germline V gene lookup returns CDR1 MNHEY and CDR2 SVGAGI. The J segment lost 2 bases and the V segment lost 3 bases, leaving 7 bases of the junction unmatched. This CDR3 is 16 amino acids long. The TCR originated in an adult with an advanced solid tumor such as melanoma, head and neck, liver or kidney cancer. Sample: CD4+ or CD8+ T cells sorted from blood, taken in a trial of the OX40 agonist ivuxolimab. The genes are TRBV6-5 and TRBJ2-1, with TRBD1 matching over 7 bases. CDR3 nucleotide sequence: TGTGCCAGCAGTTATTTCGGGACAGCTACCTACAATGAGCAGTTCTTC. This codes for CASSYFGTATYNEQFF.